The sequence of this T cell receptor (beta chain) was determined in a study of cytomegalovirus exposure and HLA in healthy donors. Findings and limits, study-wide: For most TCR sequences rarity was the rule, although some public TCRs occurred in many donors. A prior analysis recorded that most TCR beta V segments were productive about 87% or about 30% of the time.

The CDR3 sequence is 14 residues long. Trimming removed 1 base from V and 3 bases from J, with 9 bases in between. Germline loops: CDR1 SGHTA, CDR2 FQGNSA. Primers included in the PCR were 60 Vbeta and 13 Jbeta primers. Assay: immunoSEQ multiplex PCR; the TCRdb copy retains only in-frame clones and omits some. The top ten hold about 5% of the sample, which has 85,000 to 130,000 clones, 9.5% to 13% seen once. As to this clone: What it binds is not known.

The sample consisted of PBMCs. The clonotype comes from a man aged 35-49 years in good health and CMV-seropositive. V usage is TRBV7-2 and J usage is TRBJ2-5; the D is unclear. CDR3 nucleotides: TGTGCCAGCAGCTTAGATAGAACCAAAGAGACCCAGTACTTC. Its translation: CASSLDRTKETQYF. Drawing the rest from reference TRBV7-2 and TRBJ2-5, the complete variable domain is GAGVSQSPSNKVTEKGKDVELRCDPISGHTALYWYRQSLGQGLEFLIYFQGNSAPDKSGLPSDRFSAERTGGSVSTLTIQRTQQEDSAVYLCASSLDRTKETQYFGPGTRLLVL.